One sample yielded the 32 T cell receptor beta chains listed below, sequenced in a study of blood T cell repertoires in COVID-19. Clones were read by immunoSEQ multiplex PCR, and TCRdb kept only the in-frame ones, dropping some. The sample contains hundreds of thousands of clones, roughly 82% of which appear only once. Source material: peripheral blood. Source of these receptors: a woman in her 70s with acute or convalescent COVID-19.

The chain joins TRBV2 to TRBJ1-1; no definite D call. The CDR3 extends over 12 amino acids. The germline V gene has CDR1 SNHLY and CDR2 FYNNEI. V lost 8 bases and J lost 2, with 9 bases in between. The CDR3 sequence is CASEGGNTEAFF. The CDR3 nucleotides read TGTGCCAGCGAGGGTGGAAACACTGAAGCTTTCTTT.

The chain links TRBV5-4 to TRBJ2-3; 9 positions agree with TRBD1. CDR1 and CDR2 (germline): SGHNT, YYREEE (reference sequence). Trimming at V came to 4 bases and at J to 7 bases, leaving 10 bases not matched to a gene. CDR3 length equals 15 residues. The CDR3 here is CASSPGTGPLNTQYF. The CDR3, as DNA: TGTGCCAGCAGCCCGGGGACAGGGCCGCTGAATACGCAGTATTTT.

The CDR3, as DNA: TGTGCCAGCAGTCTGGACAGGAGGTCAGATACGCAGTATTTT. Translation gives CASSLDRRSDTQYF. The chain has TRBV6-5 and TRBJ2-3; TRBD1 matches 7 bases. Trimming took 5 bases from V and 4 from J; bases not matched to a gene: 6. There are 14 residues in the CDR3. CDR1 and CDR2 (germline): MNHEY, SVGAGI.

The rearrangement joins TRBV11-3 to TRBJ2-5, with unresolved D. This CDR3 contains 13 residues. The germline gives CDR1 SGHNT, CDR2 YENEEA. Trimming cost V 5 bases and J 1 base, with 8 bases left between them. Here the CDR3 DNA reads TGTGCCAGCAGCCGTAGCTTCCAAGAGACCCAGTACTTC. This gives the protein CASSRSFQETQYF.

In its sample, this clone was seen once. The genes are TRBV11-1 and TRBJ2-3; 8 positions match TRBD1. The CDR3 length is 16 residues. Looked up from germline, CDR1 is SGHAT and CDR2 is FQDESV (reference sequence). The V and J ends lost 4 bases and 3 bases, in that order; junction bases with no gene match: 9. The CDR3 loop is CASSSSGGVSTDTQYF. The DNA for the CDR3 is TGTGCCAGCAGCTCCTCAGGGGGCGTTTCAACAGATACGCAGTATTTT. The full variable domain, its missing parts supplied by reference TRBV11-1 and TRBJ2-3, is EAEVAQSPRYKITEKSQAVAFWCDPISGHATLYWYRQILGQGPELLVQFQDESVVDDSQLPKDRFSAERLKGVDSTLKIQPAELGDSAMYLCASSSSGGVSTDTQYFGPGTRLTVL.

This rearrangement joins TRBV9 to TRBJ1-3, with 7 bases matching TRBD1. The length of the CDR3 is 18 residues. V lost 0 bases, J lost 0 bases, and 9 bases stayed unmatched. The V gene's germline CDR1 is SGDLS and CDR2 YYNGEE. This chain's CDR3 is CASSVGGTGALSGNTIYF. In nucleotides, the CDR3 is TGTGCCAGCAGCGTAGGAGGCACAGGGGCACTCTCTGGAAACACCATATATTTT.

The J gene is TRBJ2-1, the V gene TRBV5-5; 7 bases are a match to TRBD1. Per germline, CDR1 SGHKS and CDR2 YYEKEE (reference sequence). The CDR3 is 15 amino acids. V shed 4 bases and J 3 bases; nucleotides not matched to a gene: 7. DNA of the CDR3: TGTGCCAGCAGCCTACGACAGGGAGTCTACAATGAGCAGTTCTTC. Its translation is CASSLRQGVYNEQFF.

This clone was counted only a few times. The V gene is TRBV6-5, the J gene TRBJ1-4, with 7 bases matching TRBD1. The CDR3 totals 13 residues. Germline-derived CDR1 and CDR2 are MNHEY and SVGAGI. V gave up 10 bases and J gave up 7 bases; unmatched junction bases: 9. CDR3 in amino acids: CATGDSRGEKLFF. As DNA, the CDR3 is TGTGCCACCGGGGACAGTCGAGGTGAAAAACTGTTTTTT.

This chain links TRBV7-8 with TRBJ1-2; 9 bases fit TRBD1. CDR1 is SGHVS and CDR2 is FQNEAQ in the germline V gene. The CDR3 sequence is 18 residues long. J was trimmed by 2 bases and V by 5 bases; bases with no gene match: 15. The chain's CDR3 is CASSVLRGTGGANYGYTF. CDR3 coding DNA: TGTGCCAGCAGCGTCTTGAGGGGAACAGGGGGCGCGAACTATGGCTACACCTTC.

The V call is TRBV10-1, the J call TRBJ2-7; D is uncertain. CDR3 length: 13 amino acids. The V end lost 4 bases, the J end lost 2 bases, and 9 bases lay between the germline ends. Germline CDR1 reads WNHNN; CDR2 reads SYGVQD (reference sequence). The CDR3 loop reads CASSGANPYEQYF. The DNA of the CDR3 is TGCGCCAGCAGTGGGGCCAACCCCTACGAGCAGTACTTC.

The chain is built from TRBV6-6 and TRBJ1-1; 11 bases line up with TRBD1. This CDR3 spans 15 amino acids. CDR1 and CDR2 (germline): MNHNY, SVGAGI (reference sequence). V shed 4 bases and J 5 bases; nucleotides not matched to a gene: 6. CDR3: CASSSPDRGLTEAFF. The CDR3 nucleotides are TGTGCCAGCAGTTCCCCGGACAGGGGGCTTACTGAAGCTTTCTTT.

The chain combines TRBV5-1 with TRBJ1-6; a possible D gene is TRBD1 (5 bases). Germline lookup yields CDR1 SGHRS and CDR2 YFSETQ. The CDR3 sequence is 15 residues long. V lost 0 bases to trimming and J lost 6 bases, with 10 bases between them. CDR3 coding DNA: TGCGCCAGCAGCTTGGCAGGGTCAGCTAATTCACCCCTCCACTTT. Translating it yields CASSLAGSANSPLHF.

This chain joins TRBV6-6 and TRBJ1-6; 8 bases map to TRBD1. With 6 bases clipped from V and 9 bases from J, the junction kept 7 bases outside the gene matches. Per the germline V gene, CDR1 is MNHNY and CDR2 is SVGAGI (reference sequence). The CDR3 is 14 residues long. CDR3 sequence: CASSTTGASSPLHF. Here the CDR3 DNA reads TGTGCCAGCAGCACGACAGGGGCAAGTTCACCCCTCCACTTT.

The chain has TRBV3-1 (or the pseudogene TRBV3-2) and TRBJ2-2; D possibly corresponds to TRBD1 (6 bases). Trimming shortened V by 1 base and J by 6 bases, and 6 bases separated the two germline ends. The germline CDR1 and CDR2 sequences are LGHDT and YNNKEL (reference sequence). This CDR3 contains 13 residues. CDR3 sequence (DNA): TGTGCCAGCAGCCAAGGGGGGCCCGGGGAGCTGTTTTTT. It specifies CASSQGGPGELFF.

This chain uses TRBV4-1 with TRBJ1-2; D not resolved. V lost 0 bases, J lost 3 bases, and 11 bases lay in between. This CDR3 has 15 residues. CDR1 and CDR2 (germline): MGHRA, YSYEKL. For the CDR3, the DNA is TGCGCCAGCAGCCAAGATGGTGCTGACTACTATGGCTACACCTTC. It translates to CASSQDGADYYGYTF.

The J gene is TRBJ1-5, the V gene TRBV19; 9 bases are shared with TRBD1. In germline, CDR1 is LNHDA, CDR2 SQIVND (reference sequence). V lost 3 bases and J lost 3; bases outside the gene matches: 3. This CDR3 is built from 15 residues. DNA for the CDR3: TGTGCCAGTAGTATGGGACAGGGCTACAATCAGCCCCAGCATTTT. Encoded protein: CASSMGQGYNQPQHF.

The V gene is TRBV19, the J gene TRBJ2-6, with D perhaps TRBD1 (6 bases). The CDR3 totals 17 residues. Trimming removed 3 bases from V and 4 bases from J, with 16 bases in between. Germline values: CDR1 LNHDA, CDR2 SQIVND (reference sequence). DNA for the CDR3: TGTGCCAGTAGTATTTGGGCAGGGGCCTCCGGGGCCAACGTCCTGACTTTC. Protein: CASSIWAGASGANVLTF.

This clone has only a few counts. This rearrangement joins TRBV2 to TRBJ1-3; no firm D call. Trimming shortened V by 7 bases and J by 4 bases, and 11 bases separated the two germline ends. Germline loops: CDR1 SNHLY, CDR2 FYNNEI. The CDR3 runs to 13 residues. The CDR3 nucleotides are TGTGCCAGCATCGGGGTCGTGGGAAACACCATATATTTT. It specifies CASIGVVGNTIYF.

The chain's CDR3 is CASSSPGSISYEQYF. CDR3 coding DNA: TGTGCCAGCAGCTCTCCAGGTTCCATCTCCTACGAGCAGTACTTC. This chain connects TRBV6-5 to TRBJ2-7; D call uncertain. V lost 6 bases, J lost 0 bases, and 15 bases lay in between. This CDR3 region has 15 residues. Germline V gives CDR1 MNHEY, CDR2 SVGAGI.

The rearrangement joins TRBV15 to TRBJ2-1; TRBD2 matches at 14 bases. V was pared by 3 bases and J by 3 bases, with 10 bases of the junction left unmatched. The CDR3 contains 19 residues. CDR1 and CDR2 (germline): LNHNV, YYDKDF (reference sequence). The CDR3 here is CATSRITGLAGVGYNEQFF. The CDR3 region has the DNA TGTGCCACCAGCAGGATAACGGGACTAGCGGGGGTAGGCTACAATGAGCAGTTCTTC.

The chain recombines TRBV5-5 with TRBJ2-7, with D tentatively TRBD2 (5 bases). This CDR3 is 13 amino acids long. Trimming took 2 bases from V and 5 from J, leaving 11 bases between them. Germline lookup yields CDR1 SGHKS and CDR2 YYEKEE (reference sequence). CDR3 protein: CASSFGRGDEQYF. Here the CDR3 DNA reads TGTGCCAGCAGCTTTGGACGGGGTGACGAGCAGTACTTC.

The chain has TRBV5-1 and TRBJ1-5; possibly TRBD1 for D (5 bases). Germline CDR1 reads SGHRS; CDR2 reads YFSETQ. Between the trimmed V and J ends, which lost 4 bases and 5 bases, there was a span of 16 bases. The CDR3 is 15 residues long. CDR3 amino acids: CASSRWGGADQPQHF. The CDR3 coding sequence is TGCGCCAGCAGCCGGTGGGGGGGTGCGGATCAGCCCCAGCATTTT. The full variable domain, with the rest looked up from reference TRBV5-1 and TRBJ1-5, is KAGVTQTPRYLIKTRGQQVTLSCSPISGHRSVSWYQQTPGQGLQFLFEYFSETQRNKGNFPGRFSGRQFSNSRSEMNVSTLELGDSALYLCASSRWGGADQPQHFGDGTRLSIL.

This clone was counted a few times. The chain couples TRBV10-2 to TRBJ2-2; D remains ambiguous. CDR1 WSHSY and CDR2 SAAADI come from the germline V gene. The CDR3 totals 12 residues. Trimming took off 5 bases at V and 8 bases at J, with 9 bases between the two ends. CDR3 in amino acids: CASSSIRGELFF. CDR3 sequence (DNA): TGCGCCAGCAGTTCGATCAGAGGGGAGCTGTTTTTT.

Only one count was recorded for this clone. The chain employs TRBV7-2 and TRBJ2-5; 7 positions match TRBD1. Per the germline V gene, CDR1 is SGHTA and CDR2 is FQGNSA. V gave up 3 bases and J gave up 4 bases; unmatched junction bases: 5. The CDR3 extends over 14 amino acids. The CDR3 nucleotides read TGTGCCAGCAGCTTTGACAGGGCCGGAGAGACCCAGTACTTC. Translated: CASSFDRAGETQYF.

V and J are TRBV6-5 and TRBJ2-1; D may be TRBD1 (5 bases). Germline assignment: CDR1 MNHEY and CDR2 SVGAGI. The CDR3 covers 11 residues. Trimming left V 0 bases short and J 14 bases short, with 8 bases between. Here the CDR3 DNA reads TGTGCCAGCAGTTACTCACAGGTTAAGTTCTTC. Translated, it gives CASSYSQVKFF.

The chain joins TRBV7-8 to TRBJ1-5; tentatively, D is TRBD1 (6 bases). The CDR3 sequence is 15 residues long. Trimming removed 1 base at V and 6 bases at J, with 13 bases between. Germline CDR1 reads SGHVS; CDR2 reads FQNEAQ. The CDR3 region is CASSLEVRGPQPQHF. CDR3 in DNA: TGTGCCAGCAGCTTAGAAGTCAGGGGTCCTCAGCCCCAGCATTTT.

The J gene is TRBJ1-2, the V gene TRBV28; perhaps TRBD1 as D (5 bases). The CDR3 is 14 residues long. V lost 5 bases to trimming and J lost 4 bases, with 14 bases between them. CDR1 MDHEN and CDR2 SYDVKM come from the germline V gene. The CDR3 DNA reads TGTGCCAGCAGTCTAGAAGGGGTCGGCTATGGCTACACCTTC. Protein product: CASSLEGVGYGYTF.

The chain carries TRBV19 and TRBJ1-1; D not resolved. The CDR3 spans 17 residues. V gave up 2 bases and J gave up 4 bases, with 20 bases separating them. Looked up from germline, CDR1 is LNHDA and CDR2 is SQIVND (reference sequence). This CDR3 is CASSIISLSAGSTEAFF. CDR3 in DNA: TGTGCCAGTAGTATAATATCTCTCAGCGCGGGGAGCACTGAAGCTTTCTTT.

The V and J genes are TRBV30 and TRBJ1-2, with D possibly TRBD1 on 5 matching bases. Trimming cost V 0 bases and J 7 bases, with 12 bases left between them. Per germline, CDR1 GTSNPN and CDR2 SVGIG (reference sequence). This CDR3 spans 13 amino acids. The CDR3 reads CAWSVGGEAGYTF. Here the CDR3 DNA reads TGTGCCTGGAGTGTAGGAGGGGAGGCTGGCTACACCTTC.

This clone was counted only a few times. The chain has TRBV6-1 and TRBJ2-4, with TRBD1 as a possible D gene (5 bases). V shed 3 bases and J shed 4 bases, with 13 bases lying between them. The CDR3 totals 15 residues. Germline CDR1 reads MNHNS; CDR2 reads SASEGT. This chain's CDR3 is CASSDWGSKKNIQYF. The CDR3 nucleotides read TGTGCCAGCAGTGATTGGGGCTCGAAGAAAAACATTCAGTACTTC.

The chain recombines TRBV4-2 with TRBJ2-4; 11 bases match TRBD2. V dropped 5 bases and J dropped 6; count of bases not matched to a gene: 3. The CDR3 length is 14 residues. Germline CDR1 is LGHNA and CDR2 is YNFKEQ. The chain's CDR3 is CASSFSGGVNIQYF. CDR3 sequence (DNA): TGTGCCAGCAGCTTTAGCGGGGGGGTAAACATTCAGTACTTC.

Only a few counts were recorded for this clone. The gene calls are TRBV4-1 and TRBJ1-5, with TRBD1 identical over 7 bases. CDR3 length equals 16 residues. CDR1 MGHRA and CDR2 YSYEKL come from the germline V gene. After removal of 1 base from V and 4 bases from J, the junction contained 7 bases not matched to a gene. CDR3 coding DNA: TGCGCCAGCAGCCAAGGGGACAGATTTCTTAATCAGCCCCAGCATTTT. Translating gives CASSQGDRFLNQPQHF.